The source of this T cell receptor beta chain is a study of cytomegalovirus exposure and HLA in healthy donors (dated by TCRdb to 2016 to 2017). General notes on the study: An earlier analysis of 587 of the donors reported 276 Gb of sequence data and 95 million to 140 million unique TCR beta sequences obtained from about 170 million T cells. Approximately 300 gigabases of sequencing data and tens of millions of unique TCR sequences made up an early release that covered 500 to 700 HLA-typed donors. Among the approximately 430 genotyped donors, approximately 77% belonged to the genetic ancestry cluster associated with self-reported Caucasian donors. The study was designed to test whether signatures of past pathogen exposure could be identified by cataloging public T cell receptors. The T cell repertoires of 666 subjects were profiled by immunosequencing and related to cytomegalovirus serostatus. Along with the approximately 700-subject first cohort, a separate validation cohort of 120 different subjects was used. High-throughput TCR immunosequencing, statistical association of individual TCRs with disease status, and machine learning were combined to predict cytomegalovirus infection status. A later analysis re-analyzed previously published TCR beta repertoires from roughly 690 donors and added high-resolution HLA genotyping to study TCR occurrence patterns. In the later analysis, no new phenotypic data were used to find candidate immune exposures; instead, reliance was placed on TCR beta sequences and their occurrence across donors. In an earlier analysis of 587 of the donors, high-throughput TCR beta sequencing was used to judge whether each TCR beta V gene segment behaved as functional or pseudogenic. Donor age, sex, ethnicity and CMV serostatus were collected together with the repertoire data. A later genetic analysis used genome-wide SNP genotypes for about 65% of the roughly 670 donors, treating that subset as a discovery cohort. Every repertoire in the discovery cohort had been generated on one and the same sequencing platform. HLA typing covered class I and class II loci at four-digit resolution. The number of typed donors differed by locus: roughly 629-630 for A, B, C, DRB1 and DQB1; about 520 for DQA1; 606 for DPA1; and around 450 for DPB1. Four to six DR-DQ haplotypes were handled as single units for association and clustering because linkage in the cohort was strong. On average, around 240,000 unique TCR beta nucleotide sequences were sequenced per donor among a few hundred genotyped donors of the cohort, with roughly 18% of those sequences being non-productive. The study at large found these results: Linkage disequilibrium might explain the correlated functional status among segregating V segments, but an unknown experimental factor could not be excluded. According to a later analysis, TCR association rates differed among HLA loci, with DRB1 alleles showing the most associated TCRs and HLA-C alleles showing the fewest. V-gene and J-gene trimming of TCR beta chains was associated with a missense DCLRE1C variant in a later genetic analysis, and the association was replicated in an independent cohort. In an earlier analysis of around 600 of the donors, most TCR beta V segments were observed in productive rearrangements about 90% or about 30% of the time, broadly matching IMGT annotations. When HLA alleles, especially DR and DQ, strongly co-occurred, attributing TCR associations to individual alleles was difficult. Most CMV-associated TCR beta chains appeared to be HLA-restricted in a later analysis, and the HLA associations seemed to be driven largely by CMV exposure. The study listed 150 to 200 TCR beta chains as associated with cytomegalovirus. The presence/absence analyses assumed that sequencing depth was roughly uniform across donors, and that assumption may not be true. A few of the identified cytomegalovirus-associated TCR beta chains were confirmed in vitro to be specific for cytomegalovirus antigens. A group of highly shared sequence variants was considered likely to be a technical artifact of the sequencing pipeline. According to a later analysis, parvovirus B19, influenza, CMV and Epstein-Barr virus appeared linked to several top co-occurrence clusters. Immune exposure information for the cohort was limited to CMV serostatus. In a later analysis, HLA-associated TCR beta chains were found to be more clonally expanded and to have lower generation probabilities than equally common non-associated chains. This cohort had only TCR beta chains sequenced, and the lack of alpha or paired-chain data limited which features could be detected. The authors suggested that the approach could potentially be extended to other disease states and immunological phenotypes. Fewer than 20 rarely observed V segments, including chromosome 9 orphons, were excluded from the earlier analysis of 550 to 700 of the donors because counts were too low. In both the original and validation cohorts, the classifier was reported to diagnose cytomegalovirus status with high specificity and sensitivity. At a false discovery rate of 0.05, a later analysis linked around 17,000 TCR beta sequences to specific HLA alleles. Across donors, most TCR sequences were observed very rarely, whereas some public TCRs were present in many individuals. Because HLA typing was unavailable for some donors at each locus, only the typed subset was used in association tests. A further reported finding was that TCR beta sequences accurately predicted the HLA-A and HLA-B alleles for most subjects in the first cohort. According to a later genetic analysis, donors in an Asian-associated ancestry cluster had fewer N-insertions in productive TCRs than the roughly 700-donor mean.

On this clone itself: Its antigen remains unidentified. Base-call qualities are not available, and no considerably larger clone is one nucleotide away.

The protocol used for the library was the immunoSEQ multiplex PCR assay. For the multiplex PCR, a mixture combining 60 forward primers for TCR Vbeta segments and 13 reverse primers for TCR Jbeta segments was used. A multiplex PCR assay on genomic DNA amplified the CDR3 region of rearranged TCR beta genes. On the Illumina HiSeq System, the amplified TCR beta libraries were sequenced as 87-base-pair reads. Regarding the original processing steps: Across the 600 to 700 repertoires, a later analysis counted approximately 75 million unique TCR beta chains, around 11 million of which were shared by at least two donors. A nearest-neighbor algorithm error-corrected the raw reads and collapsed the reads into unique sequences, merging closely related sequences to remove PCR and sequencing errors. V, D and J gene segments were assigned by aligning CDR3 sequences to IMGT reference sequences. For a sequence to be retained, a match of at least six nucleotides was required to both a V gene segment and a J gene segment. Rearrangements were called productive when the CDR3 lacked stop codons and stayed in frame with V and J; all others were non-productive. CDR3 was defined by IMGT convention, running from the second conserved V-encoded cysteine to the conserved J-encoded phenylalanine. Sequences without an unambiguous match to a single V gene segment were excluded from the earlier analysis of approximately 560 of the donors. In an earlier analysis of some 590 of the donors, a V segment was called functional when productive rearrangements were above 56.7%, and segregating when the standard deviation between donors exceeded 5%. To diagnose cytomegalovirus status from the catalog of TCR beta chain sequences, a statistical classification framework was built. In a later analysis, TCR nucleotide sequences were compared against IMGT/GENE-DB human TR gene sequences so that V and J genes could be assigned. A later analysis assigned CDR3 sequences and most-parsimonious VDJ recombination scenarios with the TCRdist pipeline. In a later analysis, each TCR beta chain was defined by its CDR3 amino acid sequence together with its V-gene family, and reads without a unique V-gene family were excluded. A later analysis removed 550 to 700 highly shared, low-generation-probability nucleotide sequences to deal with suspected cross-contamination and a sequencing artifact. A later analysis calculated a clonal expansion index for each public chain from normalized within-repertoire ranks of inferred template counts. A later analysis computed generation probabilities with a VDJ recombination model fitted to out-of-frame rearrangements, and checked the results against IGoR. Hypergeometric tests were used in a later analysis to score TCR-TCR, TCR-HLA and TCR-CMV co-occurrence, with a repertoire-size bias correction applied to the TCR pairs. False discovery rates were estimated in a later analysis by permuting HLA or CMV assignments 20 times. A later analysis grouped co-occurring TCRs with DBSCAN, adding TCRdist sequence similarity when clustering within HLA-allele-positive subsets. Repertoires with fewer than 30,000 or more than 120,000 public chains were left out of co-occurrence clustering, as were about five repertoires with anomalous nucleotide sharing. This is the immuneACCESS table as TCRdb keeps it, with only in-frame sequences that have V and J called. A part of the clones is gone; compared with another copy, unresolved V genes explain less than half, and the rest is unexplained. Clonal size and the V and J genes are those of that table, whereas D and trimming came from the DNA. The sample has 250,000 to 300,000 clones on record, around 90% of them singletons. The top ten hold 1.7% of the sample.

The cohort consisted of more than 650 healthy bone marrow donors. At the time of sampling, every cohort member was nominally healthy, though immune exposures that went unrecorded were likely present. The donor tested CMV seronegative, placing the donor among the 350 or so seronegative members of the cohort. A peripheral blood sample was provided by each donor, and peripheral blood mononuclear cells were used for TCR beta sequencing. The Qiagen DNeasy Blood Extraction Kit was used to extract genomic DNA from the blood cell samples. This TCR came from a girl aged 2 to 10 in good health and CMV-seronegative. The sequencing sample was made of PBMCs.

CDR3 loop: CASSPRTGQGYTF. The nucleotide sequence reads TGTGCCAGTAGCCCCCGGACTGGGCAAGGCTACACCTTC. Rearrangement joined TRBV19 to TRBJ1-2; the D segment cannot be called with confidence. The V and J ends are trimmed by 6 bases and 8 bases, leaving 16 bases between them. The CDR1 and CDR2 encoded by the germline V gene (reference sequence) are LNHDA and SQIVND. The CDR3 goes from the cysteine to the phenylalanine over 13 residues. The kept DNA is CDR3 alone, 39 bases in frame from the first base. The full variable domain, completed from the reference TRBV19 and TRBJ1-2 proteins outside the CDR3, reads DGGITQSPKYLFRKEGQNVTLSCEQNLNHDAMYWYRQDPGQGLRLIYYSQIVNDFQKGDIAEGYSVSREKKESFPLTVTSAQKNPTAFYLCASSPRTGQGYTFGSGTRLTVV.